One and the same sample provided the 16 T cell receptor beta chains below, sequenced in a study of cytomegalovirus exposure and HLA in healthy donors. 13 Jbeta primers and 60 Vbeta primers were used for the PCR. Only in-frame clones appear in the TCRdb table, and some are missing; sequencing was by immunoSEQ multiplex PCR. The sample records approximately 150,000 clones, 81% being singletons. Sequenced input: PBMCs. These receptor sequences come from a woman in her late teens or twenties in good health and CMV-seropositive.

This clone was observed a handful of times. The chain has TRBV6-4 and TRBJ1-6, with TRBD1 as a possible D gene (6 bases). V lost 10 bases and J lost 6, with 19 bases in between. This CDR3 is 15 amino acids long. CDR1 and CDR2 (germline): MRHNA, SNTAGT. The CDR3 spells CATLYTTGPNSPLHF. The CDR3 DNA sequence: TGTGCCACCCTTTACACCACAGGGCCTAATTCACCCCTCCACTTT.

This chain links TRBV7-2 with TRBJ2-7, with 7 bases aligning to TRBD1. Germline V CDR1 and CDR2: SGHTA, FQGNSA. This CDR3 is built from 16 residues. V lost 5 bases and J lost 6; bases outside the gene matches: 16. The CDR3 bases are TGTGCCAGCAGCACCCCGACAGGGCCGGCTATCGGCGAGCAGTACTTC. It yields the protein CASSTPTGPAIGEQYF.

In DNA form, the CDR3 reads TGTGCCAGCAGCCCAAGGGACAGGGGAAACACCATATATTTT. This sequence encodes CASSPRDRGNTIYF. V usage is TRBV7-2 and J usage is TRBJ1-3; 8 positions match TRBD1. In germline, CDR1 is SGHTA, CDR2 FQGNSA. The CDR3 runs 14 residues. J gave up 4 bases and V 5 bases, and 4 bases lay outside the gene matches.

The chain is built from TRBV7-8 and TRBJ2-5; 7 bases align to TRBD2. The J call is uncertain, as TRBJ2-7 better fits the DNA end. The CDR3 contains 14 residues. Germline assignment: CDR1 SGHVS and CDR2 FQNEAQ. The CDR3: CASSTRDYSYEQYF. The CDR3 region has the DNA TGTGCCAGCAGCACCCGGGACTATTCCTACGAGCAGTACTTC.

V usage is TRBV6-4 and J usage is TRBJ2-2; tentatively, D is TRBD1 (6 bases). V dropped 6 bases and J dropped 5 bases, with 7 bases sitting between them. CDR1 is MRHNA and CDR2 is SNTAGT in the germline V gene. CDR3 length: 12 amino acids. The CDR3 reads CASRQGTGELFF. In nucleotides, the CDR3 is TGTGCCAGCAGGCAGGGGACCGGGGAGCTGTTTTTT.

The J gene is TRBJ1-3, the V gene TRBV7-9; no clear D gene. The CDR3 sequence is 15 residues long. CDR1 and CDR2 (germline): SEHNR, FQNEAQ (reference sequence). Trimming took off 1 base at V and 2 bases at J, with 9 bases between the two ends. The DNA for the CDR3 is TGTGCCAGCAGCTTAGTCGGAACTACTGGAAACACCATATATTTT. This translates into CASSLVGTTGNTIYF. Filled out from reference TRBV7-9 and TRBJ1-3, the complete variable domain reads DTGVSQNPRHKITKRGQNVTFRCDPISEHNRLYWYRQTLGQGPEFLTYFQNEAQLEKSRLLSDRFSAERPKGSFSTLEIQRTEQGDSAMYLCASSLVGTTGNTIYFGEGSWLTVV.

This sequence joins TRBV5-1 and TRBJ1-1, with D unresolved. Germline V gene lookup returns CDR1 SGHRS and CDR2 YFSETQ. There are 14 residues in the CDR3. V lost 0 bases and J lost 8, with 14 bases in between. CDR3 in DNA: TGCGCCAGCAGCTTGGACGGGTGGCCGACGGAAGCTTTCTTT. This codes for CASSLDGWPTEAFF.

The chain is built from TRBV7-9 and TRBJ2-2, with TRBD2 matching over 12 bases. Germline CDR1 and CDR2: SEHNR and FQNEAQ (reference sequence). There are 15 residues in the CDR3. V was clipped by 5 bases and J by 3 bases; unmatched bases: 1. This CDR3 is CASSRLAGDTGELFF. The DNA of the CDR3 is TGTGCCAGCAGCCGACTAGCGGGGGACACCGGGGAGCTGTTTTTT.

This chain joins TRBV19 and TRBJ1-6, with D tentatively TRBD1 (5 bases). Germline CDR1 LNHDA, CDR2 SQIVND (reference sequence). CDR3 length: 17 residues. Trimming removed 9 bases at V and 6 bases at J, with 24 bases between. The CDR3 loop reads CASCKFAGLGSNSPLHF. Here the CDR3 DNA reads TGTGCCAGCTGTAAATTTGCGGGGCTCGGAAGTAATTCACCCCTCCACTTT.

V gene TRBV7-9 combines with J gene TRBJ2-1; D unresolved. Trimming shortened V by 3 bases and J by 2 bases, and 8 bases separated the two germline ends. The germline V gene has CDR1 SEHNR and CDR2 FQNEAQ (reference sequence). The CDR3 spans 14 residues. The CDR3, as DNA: TGTGCCAGCAGCTTGAGTTTGGCCTACAATGAGCAGTTCTTC. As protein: CASSLSLAYNEQFF.

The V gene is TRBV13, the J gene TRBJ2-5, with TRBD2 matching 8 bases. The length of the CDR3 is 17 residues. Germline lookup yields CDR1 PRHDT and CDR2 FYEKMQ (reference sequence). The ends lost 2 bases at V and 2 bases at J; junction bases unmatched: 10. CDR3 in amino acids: CASSLTGTRGWQETQYF. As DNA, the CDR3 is TGTGCCAGCAGCTTAACCGGGACTAGAGGGTGGCAAGAGACCCAGTACTTC.

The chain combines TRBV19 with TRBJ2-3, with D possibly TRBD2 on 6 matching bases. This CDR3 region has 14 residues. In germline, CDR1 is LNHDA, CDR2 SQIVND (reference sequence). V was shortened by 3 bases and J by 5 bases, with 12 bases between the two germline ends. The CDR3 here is CASSIAQGGDTQYF. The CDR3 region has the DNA TGTGCCAGTAGTATCGCCCAGGGAGGAGATACGCAGTATTTT.

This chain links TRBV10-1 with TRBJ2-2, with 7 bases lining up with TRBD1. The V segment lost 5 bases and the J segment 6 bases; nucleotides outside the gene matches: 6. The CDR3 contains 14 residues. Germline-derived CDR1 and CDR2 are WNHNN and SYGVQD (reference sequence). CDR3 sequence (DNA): TGCGCCAGCAGTAAACTGACAGGGTCCGGGGAGCTGTTTTTT. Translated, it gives CASSKLTGSGELFF.

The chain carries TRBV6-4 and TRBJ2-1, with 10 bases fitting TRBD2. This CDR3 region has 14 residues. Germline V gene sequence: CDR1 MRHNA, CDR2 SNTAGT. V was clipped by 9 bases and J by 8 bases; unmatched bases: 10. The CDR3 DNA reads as TGTGCCAGTAAACTAGCGGGGTTTGACGATGAGCAGTTCTTC. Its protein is CASKLAGFDDEQFF.

DNA for the CDR3: TGTGCCTGGGCTTACTCCAATCAGCCCCAGCATTTT. Its translation: CAWAYSNQPQHF. The chain combines TRBV30 with TRBJ1-5; D is undetermined. Trimming removed 5 bases from V and 3 bases from J, with 8 bases in between. CDR1 GTSNPN and CDR2 SVGIG come from the germline V gene (reference sequence). CDR3 length equals 12 residues.

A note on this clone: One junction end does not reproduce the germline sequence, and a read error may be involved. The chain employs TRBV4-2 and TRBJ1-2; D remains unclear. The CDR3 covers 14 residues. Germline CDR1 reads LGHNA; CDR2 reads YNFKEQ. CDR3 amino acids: CASSQDLDGYVYTF. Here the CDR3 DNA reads TGTGCCAGCAGCCAAGATCTAGACGGTTATGTCTACACCTTC.